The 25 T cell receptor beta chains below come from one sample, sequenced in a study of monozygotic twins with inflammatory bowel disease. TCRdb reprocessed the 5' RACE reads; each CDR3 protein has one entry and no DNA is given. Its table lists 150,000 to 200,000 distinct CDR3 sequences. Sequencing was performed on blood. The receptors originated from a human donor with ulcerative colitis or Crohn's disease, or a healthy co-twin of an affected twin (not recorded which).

The CDR3 loop reads CASSLGGGPRYEQYF. The chain joins TRBV7-2 to TRBJ2-7; TCRdb outputs TRBD1, but without DNA this stays unchecked. CDR3 length: 15 amino acids. Per the germline V gene, CDR1 is SGHTA and CDR2 is FQGNSA.

The chain's CDR3 is CASSQFSNTEAFF. The rearrangement joins TRBV4-1 to TRBJ1-1. Looked up from germline, CDR1 is MGHRA and CDR2 is YSYEKL. The CDR3 loop spans 13 amino acids.

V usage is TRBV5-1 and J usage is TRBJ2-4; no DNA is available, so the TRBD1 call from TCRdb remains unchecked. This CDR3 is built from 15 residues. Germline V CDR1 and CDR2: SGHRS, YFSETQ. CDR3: CASSLPGVVKNIQYF.

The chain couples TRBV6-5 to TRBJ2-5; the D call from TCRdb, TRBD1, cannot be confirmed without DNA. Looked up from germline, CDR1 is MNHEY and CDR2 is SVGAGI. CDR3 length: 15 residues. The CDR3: CASSTEGGAGETQYF.

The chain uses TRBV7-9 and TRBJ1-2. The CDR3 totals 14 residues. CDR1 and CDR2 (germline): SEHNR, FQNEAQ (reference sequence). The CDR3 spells CASSLGTGTYGYTF.

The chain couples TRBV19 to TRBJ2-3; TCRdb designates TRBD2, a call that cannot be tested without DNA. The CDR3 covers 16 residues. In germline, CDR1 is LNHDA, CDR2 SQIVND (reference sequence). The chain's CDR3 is CASSPFLAGGGDTQYF.

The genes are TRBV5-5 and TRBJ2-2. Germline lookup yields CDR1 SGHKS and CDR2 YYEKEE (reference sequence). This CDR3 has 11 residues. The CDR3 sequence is CASSLNGELFF.

CDR3 amino acids: CASSPGRDSGANVLTF. The chain has TRBV7-9 and TRBJ2-6; TCRdb's D gene call, TRBD1, goes unchecked for lack of DNA. Per germline, CDR1 SEHNR and CDR2 FQNEAQ (reference sequence). The CDR3 covers 16 residues.

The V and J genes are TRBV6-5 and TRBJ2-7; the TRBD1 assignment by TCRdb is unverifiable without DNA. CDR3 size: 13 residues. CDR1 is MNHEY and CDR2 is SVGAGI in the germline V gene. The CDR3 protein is CASSRGRGYEQYF.

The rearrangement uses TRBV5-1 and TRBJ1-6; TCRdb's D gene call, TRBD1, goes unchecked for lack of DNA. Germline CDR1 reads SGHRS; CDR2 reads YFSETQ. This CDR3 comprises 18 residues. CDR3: CASSSIPGHRSYNSPLHF.

CDR3 protein: CASRDTGGFAEQFF. The chain has TRBV5-1 and TRBJ2-1; TCRdb lists TRBD1, though no DNA is available to test this call. This CDR3 is 14 amino acids long. Looked up from germline, CDR1 is SGHRS and CDR2 is YFSETQ.

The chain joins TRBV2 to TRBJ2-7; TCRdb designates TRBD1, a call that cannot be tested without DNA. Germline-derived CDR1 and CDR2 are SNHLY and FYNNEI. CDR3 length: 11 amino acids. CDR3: CASKGGTEQYF.

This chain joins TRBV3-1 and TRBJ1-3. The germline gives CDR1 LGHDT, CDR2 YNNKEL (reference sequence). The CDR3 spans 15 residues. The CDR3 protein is CASSQAGGQGNTIYF.

The CDR3 region is CSVVSTGNYGYTF. The chain couples TRBV29-1 to TRBJ1-2; TCRdb calls TRBD1, which cannot be checked without DNA. This CDR3 comprises 13 residues. CDR1 is SQVTM, CDR2 ANQGSEA, per germline. Filled out from reference TRBV29-1 and TRBJ1-2, the complete variable domain reads SAVISQKPSRDICQRGTSLTIQCQVDSQVTMMFWYRQQPGQSLTLIATANQGSEATYESGFVIDKFPISRPNLTFSTLTVSNMSPEDSSIYLCSVVSTGNYGYTFGSGTRLTVV.

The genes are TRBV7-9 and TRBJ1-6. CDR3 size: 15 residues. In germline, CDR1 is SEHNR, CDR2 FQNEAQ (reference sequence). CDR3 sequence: CASSLAPVNNSPLHF.

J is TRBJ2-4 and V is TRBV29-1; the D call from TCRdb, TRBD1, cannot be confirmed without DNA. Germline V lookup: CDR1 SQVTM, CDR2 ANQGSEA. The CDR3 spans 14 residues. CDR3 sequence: CSVALTGGGNIQYF. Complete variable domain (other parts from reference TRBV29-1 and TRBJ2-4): SAVISQKPSRDICQRGTSLTIQCQVDSQVTMMFWYRQQPGQSLTLIATANQGSEATYESGFVIDKFPISRPNLTFSTLTVSNMSPEDSSIYLCSVALTGGGNIQYFGAGTRLSVL.

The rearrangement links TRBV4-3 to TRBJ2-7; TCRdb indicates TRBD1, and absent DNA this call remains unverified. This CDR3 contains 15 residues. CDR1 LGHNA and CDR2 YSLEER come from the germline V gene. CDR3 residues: CASSQGSGGTYEQYF.

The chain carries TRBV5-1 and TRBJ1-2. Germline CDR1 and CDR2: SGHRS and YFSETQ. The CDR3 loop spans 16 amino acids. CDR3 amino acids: CASSLNGGRTNYGYTF.

The CDR3: CASSPSPGYEQYF. The chain links TRBV11-3 to TRBJ2-7; TCRdb returns TRBD2, unconfirmable since there is no DNA. CDR3 length: 13 residues. CDR1 SGHNT and CDR2 YENEEA come from the germline V gene.

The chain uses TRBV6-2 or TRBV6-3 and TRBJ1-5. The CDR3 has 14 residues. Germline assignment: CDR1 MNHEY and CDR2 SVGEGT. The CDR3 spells CASSYVAWDQPQHF.

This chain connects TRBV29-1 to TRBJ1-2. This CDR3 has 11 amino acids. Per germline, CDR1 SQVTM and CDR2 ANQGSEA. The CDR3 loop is CSVAGDYGYTF.

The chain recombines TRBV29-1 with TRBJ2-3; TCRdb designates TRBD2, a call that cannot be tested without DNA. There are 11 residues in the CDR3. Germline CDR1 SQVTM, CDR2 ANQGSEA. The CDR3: CSVPGRPAWYF.

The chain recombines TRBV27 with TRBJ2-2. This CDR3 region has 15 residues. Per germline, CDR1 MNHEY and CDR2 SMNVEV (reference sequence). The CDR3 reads CASSLRQNPTGELFF.

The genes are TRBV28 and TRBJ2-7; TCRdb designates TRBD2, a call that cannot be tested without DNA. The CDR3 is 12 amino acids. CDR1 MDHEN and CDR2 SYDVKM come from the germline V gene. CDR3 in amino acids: CATELQGVEQYF.

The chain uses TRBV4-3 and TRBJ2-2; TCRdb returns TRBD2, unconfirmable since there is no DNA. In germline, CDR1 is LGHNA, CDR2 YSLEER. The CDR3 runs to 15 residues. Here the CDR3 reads CASSRGGSTGGELFF.